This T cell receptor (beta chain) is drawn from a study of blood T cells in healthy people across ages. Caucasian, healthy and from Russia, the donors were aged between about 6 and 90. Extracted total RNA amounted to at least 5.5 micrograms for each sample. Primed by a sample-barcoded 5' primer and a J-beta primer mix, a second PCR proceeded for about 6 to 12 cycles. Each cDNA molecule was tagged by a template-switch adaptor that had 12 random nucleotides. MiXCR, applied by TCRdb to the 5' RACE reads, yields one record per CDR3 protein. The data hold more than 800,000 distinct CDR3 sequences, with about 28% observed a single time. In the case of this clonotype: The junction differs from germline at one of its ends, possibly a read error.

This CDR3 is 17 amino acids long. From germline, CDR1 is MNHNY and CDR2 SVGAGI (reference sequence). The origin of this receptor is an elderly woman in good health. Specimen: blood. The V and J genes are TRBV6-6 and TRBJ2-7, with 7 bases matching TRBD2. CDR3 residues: CASSLLQTAGSSYKQYF. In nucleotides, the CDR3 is TGTGCCAGTAGTCTTCTCCAGACAGCGGGGAGCTCCTACAAGCAGTACTTC.